These 27 T cell receptor beta chains came from one sample sequenced in a study of T cell clonality in common variable immunodeficiency. Study-wide findings and caveats: Common variable immunodeficiency TCR beta sequences reportedly had fewer deletions and N-nucleotide insertions.

For these TCRs, the target antigens are not known. Clones were sequenced by immunoSEQ multiplex PCR, and TCRdb holds only the in-frame ones, with some missing. The record shows 8,500 to 13,000 clones for this sample, with no singletons present. Sequencing was done on a sample of peripheral blood mononuclear cells. These receptors came from a human donor with common variable immunodeficiency.

As regards this clone: Coverage ceases 3 residues before the CDR3 finishes, and the germline J gene fills in the end. The chain links TRBV5-6 to TRBJ1-5; 7 bases are a match to TRBD1. After removal of 4 bases from V and 7 bases from J, the junction contained 11 bases not matched to a gene. Germline-derived CDR1 and CDR2 are SGHDT and YYEEEE. The CDR3 contains 15 residues. CDR3 sequence: CASSSTGEPRQPQHF. Partial CDR3 DNA: TGTGCCAGCAGCAGCACAGGGGAACCGCGGCAGCCC.

With respect to this clone: From the germline J gene comes the end of the CDR3, since the read stops 3 residues before it. The J gene is TRBJ2-1, the V gene TRBV23-1; 8 nucleotides align to TRBD2. TRBV23-1 is filed as an ORF, its function uncertain. The CDR3 totals 16 residues. Trimming cost V 9 bases and J 4 bases; bases outside gene matches: 14. The CDR3 spells CARKGGTGTSYNEQFF. CDR3 DNA (partial): TGCGCCAGAAAGGGGGGCACCGGGACTAGTTACAATGAG.

CDR3: CASSPGLGYGYTF. Incomplete CDR3 DNA: TGTGCCAGCAGCCCCGGACTGGGCTATGGC. This chain links TRBV7-9 with TRBJ1-2; D not certain. The read falls 3 residues short of the CDR3 end, and the missing part is taken from the germline J gene. V lost 5 bases and J 4 bases, leaving 11 bases between the germline ends. The germline V gene has CDR1 SEHNR and CDR2 FQNEAQ (reference sequence). The CDR3 length is 13 residues.

This clone is classed as medium-sized. Read coverage stops 3 residues before the CDR3 terminus; the germline J gene supplies the remainder. The rearrangement joins TRBV14 to TRBJ1-6; D is unclear. CDR1 and CDR2 (germline): SGHDN, FVKESK. The CDR3 spans 15 residues. V lost 0 bases, J lost 10 bases, and 13 bases lay in between. The CDR3 DNA, read in part, is TGTGCCAGCAGCCAAGACCCTCCGGGGATATCACCC. This sequence encodes CASSQDPPGISP. The whole CDR3 sequence is CASSQDPPGISPLHF.

In regard to this clone: The read comes to an end 3 residues before the CDR3 does, leaving the germline J gene to fill in the end. The chain combines TRBV19 with TRBJ2-3; 8 bases fit TRBD2. Germline CDR1 LNHDA, CDR2 SQIVND (reference sequence). With 3 bases clipped from V and 2 bases from J, the junction kept 4 bases outside the gene matches. This CDR3 region has 15 residues. The CDR3 region is CASSILAGTTDTQYF. CDR3 DNA (partial): TGTGCCAGTAGTATTTTAGCGGGAACCACAGATACG.

This clone came up a few times. Read coverage stops 3 residues before the CDR3 terminus; the germline J gene supplies the remainder. The chain carries TRBV7-9 and TRBJ2-1; 10 bases line up with TRBD2. The CDR3 is 15 amino acids. Germline-derived CDR1 and CDR2 are SEHNR and FQNEAQ (reference sequence). V trimming: 0 bases; J trimming: 8 bases; junction bases outside the gene matches: 4. The CDR3: CASSLARTSGDEQFF. The CDR3 bases that were read are TGTGCCAGCAGCTTAGCTAGGACTAGCGGCGATGAG.

CDR3 DNA, as far as it was read: TGTGCCTGGAGTGTAAGCTGGAGCGGTGGC. Translating gives CAWSVSWSGG. The complete CDR3 sequence is CAWSVSWSGGYTF. The chain employs TRBV30 and TRBJ1-2, with D hard to call. Sequencing ends 3 residues short of the CDR3 end; the germline J gene provides the rest. CDR3 length: 13 residues. Germline V lookup: CDR1 GTSNPN, CDR2 SVGIG (reference sequence). V was trimmed by 0 bases and J by 7 bases, leaving 12 bases between them.

On this clone: Read coverage stops 3 residues before the CDR3 terminus; the germline J gene supplies the remainder. The rearrangement uses TRBV30 and TRBJ1-6; a weak D match, TRBD1 (6 bases). V lost 0 bases to trimming and J lost 10 bases, with 16 bases between them. Germline V gene sequence: CDR1 GTSNPN, CDR2 SVGIG (reference sequence). The CDR3 is 15 amino acids. The CDR3: CAWSVRGGYVSPLHF. Incomplete CDR3 DNA: TGTGCCTGGAGTGTCAGGGGCGGATACGTATCACCC.

This clone has just a few counts. CDR3 region: CASSLRSGQETQYF. The part of the CDR3 DNA that was read is TGTGCCAGCAGCTTACGCAGCGGGCAAGAGACC. The J gene is TRBJ2-5, the V gene TRBV7-2; possible D gene TRBD2, 6 bases. The read is 3 residues too short to cover the CDR3 end, so that end is filled in from the germline J gene. V lost 2 bases to trimming and J lost 2 bases, with 9 bases between them. Per the germline V gene, CDR1 is SGHTA and CDR2 is FQGNSA. The CDR3 loop spans 14 amino acids.

This clone was detected a few times. With the read ending 3 residues before the CDR3 end, the germline J gene is used to fill in that end. Other nucleotide sequences from this sample produce the same CDR3. V usage is TRBV18 and J usage is TRBJ2-1; no reliable D call. In germline, CDR1 is KGHSH, CDR2 LQKENI. This CDR3 has 12 amino acids. V lost 3 bases and J 8 bases, leaving 8 bases between the germline ends. This chain's CDR3 is CASSPSSDEQFF. Incomplete CDR3 DNA: TGTGCCAGCTCACCTTCATCAGATGAG.

Notes on this clone: The CDR3 extends 3 residues past the end of the read, so its final part is completed from the germline J gene. V and J are TRBV7-3 and TRBJ2-1; 8 bases fit TRBD2. This CDR3 contains 15 residues. Germline CDR1 SGHTA, CDR2 FQGTGA. Unmatched junction bases numbered 6, after V lost 3 bases and J lost 5 bases. Incomplete CDR3 DNA: TGTGCCAGCAGCTTCTCCGGGACTAGTAACAATGAG. It is translated as CASSFSGTSNNE. Given in full, the CDR3 is CASSFSGTSNNEQFF.

Concerning this clone: The missing CDR3 end, 3 residues past where the read stops, is filled in from the germline J gene. The gene calls are TRBV19 and TRBJ2-5; tentatively, D is TRBD1 (5 bases). V dropped 7 bases and J dropped 5 bases, with 23 bases sitting between them. Germline V lookup: CDR1 LNHDA, CDR2 SQIVND (reference sequence). CDR3 size: 16 residues. The CDR3 is CASNSAYGQRWETQYF. CDR3 DNA (partial): TGTGCCAGTAATTCCGCCTATGGACAAAGGTGGGAGACC.

This clone has only a few counts. The sequenced fragment ends 3 residues before the CDR3 boundary, so the rest is inferred from the germline J gene. The chain couples TRBV18 to TRBJ1-4, with 12 bases lining up with TRBD1. In germline, CDR1 is KGHSH, CDR2 LQKENI. The CDR3 loop spans 16 amino acids. The V gene end was trimmed by 3 bases and the J gene end by 8 bases; junction bases not matched to a gene: 7. The CDR3 loop reads CASSPRGQGASEKLFF. Partial CDR3 DNA: TGTGCCAGCTCACCCCGGGGACAGGGGGCTTCGGAAAAA.

On this clone: The missing CDR3 end, 3 residues past where the read stops, is filled in from the germline J gene. The rearrangement uses TRBV18 and TRBJ2-1; 9 bases line up with TRBD2. The CDR3 consists of 15 residues. V shed 1 base and J 7 bases; nucleotides not matched to a gene: 5. Germline-derived CDR1 and CDR2 are KGHSH and LQKENI. The CDR3 is CASSPRFSGSNEQFF. The sequenced CDR3 bases are TGTGCCAGCTCACCACGATTTAGCGGGAGTAATGAG.

With respect to this clone: The CDR3 is cut off 3 residues early in the read; its end comes from the germline J gene. The J gene is TRBJ2-7, the V gene TRBV30; D unclear. The germline V and J ends were trimmed by 4 bases and 3 bases, with 16 bases remaining between them. Looked up from germline, CDR1 is GTSNPN and CDR2 is SVGIG (reference sequence). The CDR3 totals 14 residues. The CDR3 loop is CAWKKKASDYEQYF. The DNA read from the CDR3 is TGTGCCTGGAAGAAGAAGGCAAGCGACTACGAG.

This clone appeared a few times. Read coverage stops 3 residues before the CDR3 terminus; the germline J gene supplies the remainder. This chain joins TRBV10-3 and TRBJ2-7; 8 positions match TRBD1. The CDR3 runs 15 residues. CDR1 is ENHRY, CDR2 SYGVKD, per germline. V trimming: 3 bases; J trimming: 5 bases; junction bases outside the gene matches: 9. CDR3 residues: CAISEGAGGKNEQYF. CDR3 DNA (partial): TGTGCCATCAGTGAAGGGGCAGGGGGCAAAAACGAG.

This clone turned up a few times. The observed sequence ends 3 residues before the CDR3 terminus, with the missing tail filled in from the germline J gene. The chain employs TRBV20-1 and TRBJ2-3, with TRBD1 identical over 7 bases. Trimming removed 5 bases from V and 4 bases from J; junction bases left unmatched: 6. Germline CDR1 DFQATT, CDR2 SNEGSKA (reference sequence). This CDR3 is 13 amino acids long. The CDR3 loop reads CSASRGQPDTQYF. Incomplete CDR3 DNA: TGCAGTGCTTCTAGGGGACAGCCAGATACG.

CDR3 bases read: TGTGCCAGCAGCTTAGTAGCGGGAGTGGGAAATGAG. Residues: CASSLVAGVGNE. The whole CDR3 protein is CASSLVAGVGNEQFF. V usage is TRBV7-3 and J usage is TRBJ2-1; TRBD2 matches at 9 bases. The read gets to within 3 residues of the CDR3 end, and the germline J gene fills in the rest. The CDR3 extends over 15 amino acids. CDR1 and CDR2 from the germline V gene are SGHTA and FQGTGA. After removal of 2 bases from V and 7 bases from J, the junction contained 6 bases not matched to a gene.

This clone was recorded at least ten times. The sequence runs out 3 residues before the end of the CDR3; the remainder is reconstructed from the germline J gene. The rearrangement uses TRBV14 and TRBJ2-1, with 8 nucleotides matching TRBD1. J was trimmed by 9 bases and V by 0 bases; bases with no gene match: 7. The CDR3 contains 15 residues. Germline CDR1 is SGHDN and CDR2 is FVKESK. CDR3 residues: CASSQDPGGWGEQFF. The sequenced CDR3 bases are TGTGCCAGCAGCCAAGATCCAGGGGGCTGGGGTGAG.

A note on this clone: Read coverage stops 3 residues before the CDR3 terminus; the germline J gene supplies the remainder. J is TRBJ2-7 and V is TRBV19; D gene unclear. The CDR3 is 15 amino acids. V lost 4 bases and J lost 2, with 15 bases in between. Per the germline V gene, CDR1 is LNHDA and CDR2 is SQIVND (reference sequence). The part of the CDR3 DNA that was read is TGTGCCAGTAGTACCCAGACACGTTATGCCTACGAG. Protein product: CASSTQTRYAYE. The whole CDR3 reads CASSTQTRYAYEQYF. Using reference TRBV19 and TRBJ2-7 for the parts outside the CDR3, the full variable domain is DGGITQSPKYLFRKEGQNVTLSCEQNLNHDAMYWYRQDPGQGLRLIYYSQIVNDFQKGDIAEGYSVSREKKESFPLTVTSAQKNPTAFYLCASSTQTRYAYEQYFGPGTRLTVT.

A word on this clone: Coverage ceases 3 residues before the CDR3 finishes, and the germline J gene fills in the end. The rearrangement joins TRBV7-3 to TRBJ2-1, with D perhaps TRBD2 (5 bases). Germline CDR1 reads SGHTA; CDR2 reads FQGTGA. The V end was cut by 2 bases, the J end by 5 bases, with 7 bases between. The CDR3 extends over 13 amino acids. The DNA read from the CDR3 is TGTGCCAGCAGCTTAGGACTTAACAATGAG. Protein product: CASSLGLNNE. The whole CDR3 protein is CASSLGLNNEQFF.

This clone was seen repeatedly, ten times or more. The read ends 3 residues early relative to the CDR3; the germline J gene fills the gap. The rearrangement links TRBV7-3 to TRBJ1-1; tentatively, D is TRBD1 (5 bases). CDR1 SGHTA and CDR2 FQGTGA come from the germline V gene. The CDR3 has 15 residues. Trimming took 1 base from V and 1 from J, leaving 10 bases between them. The CDR3 is CASSLKAGQNTEAFF. The CDR3 DNA, read in part, is TGTGCCAGCAGCTTAAAGGCAGGGCAGAACACTGAA.

In its sample, this clone was seen a few times. With the read ending 3 residues before the CDR3 end, the germline J gene is used to fill in that end. The chain combines TRBV7-2 with TRBJ2-7; D is perhaps TRBD2 (6 bases). Germline V gene data show CDR1 as SGHTA and CDR2 as FQGNSA. V lost 5 bases, J lost 4 bases, and 15 bases lay in between. The CDR3 sequence is 14 residues long. The chain's CDR3 is CASSTTPGRYEQYF. Incomplete CDR3 DNA: TGTGCCAGCAGCACGACACCAGGGAGGTACGAG.

This clone was seen only a few times. A read error may account for a junction end that differs from germline. The observed sequence ends 3 residues before the CDR3 terminus, with the missing tail filled in from the germline J gene. The chain carries TRBV7-7 and TRBJ2-5, with TRBD1 matching 7 bases. This CDR3 contains 14 residues. Germline assignment: CDR1 SSHAT and CDR2 FNYEAQ (reference sequence). Here the CDR3 reads CASSPGTAQETQYF. Incomplete CDR3 DNA: TGTGCTAGCAGCCCGGGGACAGCCCAAGAGACC.

This clone was seen more than once but under ten times. The missing CDR3 end, 3 residues past where the read stops, is filled in from the germline J gene. The genes are TRBV30 and TRBJ1-1; 8 nucleotides agree with TRBD1. The CDR3 runs to 13 residues. Germline assignment: CDR1 GTSNPN and CDR2 SVGIG (reference sequence). The J segment lost 4 bases and the V segment lost 3 bases, leaving 4 bases of the junction unmatched. This CDR3 reads CAWRGQGGTEAFF. CDR3 DNA (partial): TGTGCCTGGAGAGGACAGGGCGGCACTGAA.

This clone was picked up a small number of times. The CDR3 end falls 3 residues outside the read, so it is completed with the germline J gene. This chain joins TRBV18 and TRBJ2-1, with a possible D match to TRBD1 (5 bases). The V gene's germline CDR1 is KGHSH and CDR2 LQKENI. The V and J ends lost 3 bases and 1 base respectively, with 13 bases between them. The CDR3 extends over 16 amino acids. The covered CDR3 bases are TGTGCCAGCTCACCTGACAGCCTGGGATCCTACAATGAG. Translation: CASSPDSLGSYNE. The CDR3 as a whole reads CASSPDSLGSYNEQFF.

On this clone: The CDR3 end is not reached by the read, which stops 3 residues before it; the germline J gene fills it in. This sequence joins TRBV7-3 and TRBJ1-1; D gene uncertain. The CDR3 runs 15 residues. The germline V and J ends were trimmed by 2 bases and 1 base, with 11 bases remaining between them. Per the germline V gene, CDR1 is SGHTA and CDR2 is FQGTGA. Here the CDR3 reads CASSLAPGENTEAFF. The part of the CDR3 DNA that was read is TGTGCCAGCAGCTTAGCTCCAGGAGAGAACACTGAA.